Listed here are 5 T cell receptor beta chains from one sample, sequenced in a study of OX40 agonist ivuxolimab in advanced cancers. The assay was immunoSEQ multiplex PCR, and TCRdb's table has in-frame clones only and misses some. The profile shows fewer than 85,000 clones, 70% to 90% of them singletons. Material: CD4+ or CD8+ T cells sorted from blood, obtained in a trial of the OX40 agonist ivuxolimab. These receptors were collected from an adult with an advanced solid tumor such as melanoma, head and neck, liver or kidney cancer.

This chain links TRBV6-5 with TRBJ2-3; D is ambiguous. This CDR3 comprises 14 residues. Germline V CDR1 and CDR2: MNHEY, SVGAGI. Trimming took 2 bases from V and 5 from J, leaving 11 bases between them. CDR3 nucleotides: TGTGCCAGCAGTTACGGGTGGGGTGGAGATACGCAGTATTTT. Translating it yields CASSYGWGGDTQYF.

The gene calls are TRBV6-5 and TRBJ2-5, with 12 bases that match TRBD2. This CDR3 is 15 amino acids long. Germline V gives CDR1 MNHEY, CDR2 SVGAGI. Losses at the gene ends were 2 bases for V and 9 bases for J; bases not matched to a gene: 7. DNA for the CDR3: TGTGCCAGCAGTTACAGGACTAGCGGGGTCTACGCCCAGTACTTC. Amino acid sequence: CASSYRTSGVYAQYF.

This rearrangement joins TRBV27 to TRBJ2-2; TRBD2 is a possible D gene (6 bases). The CDR3 contains 11 residues. Germline CDR1 reads MNHEY; CDR2 reads SMNVEV (reference sequence). The CDR3 sequence is CSRGFPGELFF. CDR3 coding DNA: TGTTCTCGGGGGTTTCCCGGGGAGCTGTTTTTT.

In this sample, this clone turned up once. The gene calls are TRBV12-2 and TRBJ2-3; the table calls TRBD2, which could not be checked here. TRBV12-2 is given as a pseudogene. The CDR3 is 20 residues long. Here the CDR3 reads CASRRIWGGRTSGSPDTQYF. The CDR3, as DNA: TGTGCAAGTCGCCGAATTTGGGGCGGGCGGACTAGCGGGAGTCCAGATACGCAGTATTTT.

The rearrangement links TRBV14 to TRBJ1-1, with a possible D match to TRBD1 (6 bases). Trimming cost V 4 bases and J 1 base, with 13 bases left between them. Germline-derived CDR1 and CDR2 are SGHDN and FVKESK. This CDR3 region has 15 residues. This chain's CDR3 is CASSPQPGQNTEAFF. The CDR3 nucleotides read TGTGCCAGCAGCCCACAGCCGGGACAGAACACTGAAGCTTTCTTT.